Listed below are T cell receptor beta chains from one sample, sequenced in a study of T cell changes during pregnancy in multiple sclerosis. Assay: immunoSEQ multiplex PCR; the TCRdb copy retains only in-frame clones and omits some. Here the sample spans approximately 100,000 clones, 80% to 95% being singletons. This sample comprised peripheral blood, obtained after pregnancy. The receptors were gathered from a female donor with multiple sclerosis, enrolled in a pregnancy study. The conserved cysteine and the conserved F or W are not part of the CDR3 here.

j_call v_call cdr3_aa
TRBJ2-7 TRBV30 AWGHSPYEQY
TRBJ1-1 TRBV4-1 ASSYSPDTNTEAF
TRBJ1-1 TRBV18 ASSPPGSGLGAF
TRBJ1-5 TRBV10-2 ASAATGYNQPQH
TRBJ2-2 TRBV18 ASSPGFPGLPTGELF
TRBJ1-5 TRBV5-6 ASSRGQGYQPQH
TRBJ2-5 TRBV5-4 ASSHRTGGTGETQY
TRBJ2-7 TRBV15 ATSTYTGVAAYEQY
TRBJ1-6 TRBV4-1 ASSQTEEHNSPLH
TRBJ1-5 TRBV2 ASSATGGNQPQH
TRBJ2-1 TRBV19 ASSTINRDEQF
TRBJ1-4 TRBV2 ASSRSGNEKLF
TRBJ1-1 TRBV29-1 SVDSFDGNTEAF
TRBJ2-7 TRBV6-6 ASSYGGLERYEQY
TRBJ2-3 TRBV5-1 ASTNMRGGADTQY
TRBJ2-2 TRBV15 AAKPGQAGTGELF
TRBJ2-3 TRBV7-9 ASSLGIQGKYTDTQY
TRBJ1-3 TRBV6-6 ASSYSAGTTGNTIY
TRBJ1-1 TRBV7-2 ASSFPPMRAF
TRBJ1-5 TRBV18 ASSSTGTGNQPQH
TRBJ2-7 TRBV5-1 ASSFPGNPEQY
TRBJ1-5 TRBV25-1 ASSVGTGNQPQH
TRBJ2-1 TRBV5-6 ASSLLDGLYNEQF
TRBJ1-4 TRBV2 ASSALQGGRLF
TRBJ1-1 TRBV2 ASSQMGTGPNTEAF
TRBJ1-3 TRBV7-9 ASSLAGQGAGGNTIY
TRBJ2-1 TRBV10-3 AISGFVAGGLGEQF
TRBJ1-2 TRBV5-1 ASGAARDYGYT
TRBJ1-1 TRBV5-1 ASSLVQGAVTEAF
TRBJ1-5 TRBV19 ASRKTGDQPQH
TRBJ1-5 TRBV6-1 ASSTGVGNQPQH
TRBJ1-1 TRBV29-1 SALQGAMDTEAF
TRBJ2-7 TRBV15 ATSRGTGANEQY
TRBJ2-7 TRBV6-1 ASTMTGGDYEQY
TRBJ2-7 TRBV5-6 ASSLGGVERITYEQY
TRBJ1-5 TRBV19 ASSSGRENQPQH
TRBJ2-7 TRBV5-1 ASNREVGGEQY
TRBJ2-5 TRBV7-2 ASSLGEVRRLAPIETQY
TRBJ2-7 TRBV10-3 AILGQIGEGYEQY
TRBJ1-5 TRBV10-3 AISEDGGQPQH
TRBJ2-7 TRBV5-6 ASSFGTGVGEQY
TRBJ2-1 TRBV28 ASSPGLAGSYNEQF
TRBJ2-7 TRBV7-8 ASSTRLAGAAGEQY